The rows below give T cell receptor beta chains drawn from one sample of a study of long-term antiretroviral therapy in people with HIV. Sequenced by immunoSEQ multiplex PCR; TCRdb stores in-frame clones only, minus some. The table lists about 36,000 clones, around three quarters of them singletons. Sequences were derived from unsorted PBMCs, sampled 3.4 years after starting antiretroviral therapy. Receptors were obtained from a man aged 25-45 years with HIV. The CDR3 runs from the conserved cysteine through the conserved F or W. Each record gives: V gene, D gene, J gene, CDR3 length, clone size, CDR3 protein, CDR3 DNA. The D gene is left open where the match is weak. Clone sizes are given selectively: once, few, many, or a class where the clone is expanded.

TRBV5-4	TRBD1	TRBJ1-1	14	.	CASSTEQGSTEAFF	TGTGCCAGCAGCACCGAACAGGGGAGCACTGAAGCTTTCTTT
TRBV19	.	TRBJ2-4	14	.	CASSPTVSTNIQYF	TGTGCCAGTAGTCCAACAGTATCAACAAACATTCAGTACTTC
TRBV18	TRBD1	TRBJ2-7	14	.	CASSQHRGSHEQYF	TGTGCCAGCTCACAACACAGGGGGTCGCACGAGCAGTACTTC
TRBV28	.	TRBJ1-2	15	.	CASSFFAERSYGYTF	TGTGCCAGCAGTTTTTTCGCAGAGAGGAGCTATGGCTACACCTTC
TRBV27	.	TRBJ2-7	12	.	CASSFRGSEQYF	TGTGCCAGCAGTTTTAGAGGGTCCGAGCAGTACTTC
TRBV10-3	TRBD1	TRBJ2-2	18	.	CAISEATPGTGVTGELFF	TGTGCCATCAGTGAGGCGACTCCCGGGACAGGGGTAACCGGGGAGCTGTTTTTT
TRBV6-1	.	TRBJ1-3	16	.	CASSGAGLLIGNTIYF	TGTGCCAGCAGTGGGGCAGGGCTACTTATTGGAAACACCATATATTTT
TRBV20-1	TRBD1	TRBJ1-2	11	few	CSARTGSGYTF	TGCAGTGCTCGGACAGGGAGTGGCTACACCTTC
TRBV27	.	TRBJ1-2	14	few	CASSLNAGMGGYTF	TGTGCCAGCAGCCTGAACGCGGGAATGGGTGGCTACACCTTC
TRBV28	TRBD2	TRBJ2-1	14	.	CASSFGTRGDEQFF	TGTGCCAGCAGTTTTGGGACTAGGGGCGATGAGCAGTTCTTC
TRBV28	.	TRBJ1-5	15	.	CASSFADTGNQPQHF	TGTGCCAGCAGTTTCGCGGACACCGGCAATCAGCCCCAGCATTTT
TRBV7-9	.	TRBJ1-1	12	.	CASSLGTTEAFF	TGTGCCAGCAGCTTAGGGACCACTGAAGCTTTCTTT
TRBV6-5	.	TRBJ1-5	14	.	CASGTLRGNQPQHF	TGTGCCAGCGGGACCCTAAGGGGCAATCAGCCCCAGCATTTT
TRBV5-6	.	TRBJ1-2	11	.	CASSLGQGYTF	TGTGCCAGCAGCTTGGGACAGGGCTACACCTTC
TRBV27	TRBD1	TRBJ1-1	15	.	CASRRIGQARTEAFF	TGTGCCAGCAGGAGAATCGGACAGGCGCGCACTGAAGCTTTCTTT
TRBV12-1	.	TRBJ1-5	19	.	CASSFSIQQGADSNQPQHF	TGTGCCAGCAGCTTTAGTATCCAACAGGGGGCGGATAGCAATCAGCCCCAGCATTTT
TRBV15	.	TRBJ1-4	15	few	CATSEEQVNNEKLFF	TGTGCCACCAGCGAGGAACAGGTTAATAATGAAAAACTGTTTTTT
TRBV9	.	TRBJ2-2	12	.	CASRPSGGELFF	TGTGCCAGCAGGCCCAGTGGCGGGGAGCTGTTTTTT
TRBV5-8	.	TRBJ1-3	13	.	CASSLASFNTIYF	TGTGCCAGCAGCTTGGCCTCCTTCAACACCATATATTTT
TRBV27	.	TRBJ2-7	14	few	CASSLSLGTYEQYF	TGTGCCAGCAGTTTAAGTCTGGGAACCTACGAGCAGTACTTC
TRBV28	.	TRBJ1-2	14	.	CASSFPSPNYGYTF	TGTGCCAGCAGTTTTCCCAGCCCTAACTATGGCTACACCTTC
TRBV27	.	TRBJ2-2	15	few	CASSLGHTNTGELFF	TGTGCCAGCAGTTTAGGTCATACGAACACCGGGGAGCTGTTTTTT
TRBV28	TRBD2	TRBJ2-7	13	.	CASNPSGIYEQYF	TGTGCCAGTAATCCAAGCGGGATATACGAGCAGTACTTC
TRBV4-1	TRBD2	TRBJ2-3	15	.	CASSQGVLAGDTQYF	TGCGCCAGCAGCCAAGGGGTACTAGCGGGAGATACGCAGTATTTT
TRBV10-3	.	TRBJ2-7	15	.	CAISRLTASSYEQYF	TGTGCCATCAGTAGGTTGACCGCGAGCTCCTACGAGCAGTACTTC
TRBV27	.	TRBJ1-2	14	.	CASSLKGASYGYTF	TGTGCCAGCAGTTTAAAAGGGGCCAGCTATGGCTACACCTTC
TRBV5-1	.	TRBJ1-1	14	few	CASSSAGSDTEAFF	TGCGCCAGCAGCTCCGCGGGGTCGGACACTGAAGCTTTCTTT
TRBV19	.	TRBJ1-2	11	.	CASSIADGYTF	TGTGCCAGTAGTATAGCTGATGGCTACACCTTC
TRBV18	.	TRBJ1-1	13	few	CASSLDPEGEAFF	TGTGCCAGCTCCCTCGACCCTGAGGGGGAAGCTTTCTTT
TRBV6-5	.	TRBJ1-1	13	.	CASQGRENTEAFF	TGTGCCAGCCAGGGGAGGGAGAACACTGAAGCTTTCTTT
TRBV5-1	.	TRBJ1-2	14	.	CASSLAGTLEGYTF	TGCGCCAGCAGCTTGGCAGGGACTTTAGAGGGCTACACCTTC
TRBV19	.	TRBJ2-2	10	.	CASKGGELFF	TGTGCCAGTAAGGGCGGGGAGCTGTTTTTT
TRBV19	.	TRBJ2-1	14	.	CASSIQGTYNEQFF	TGTGCCAGTAGTATACAGGGTACCTACAATGAGCAGTTCTTC
TRBV14	.	TRBJ2-7	15	.	CASSQPGTPVNEQYF	TGTGCCAGCAGCCAGCCCGGGACCCCAGTTAACGAGCAGTACTTC
TRBV7-9	TRBD1	TRBJ1-1	15	.	CASSSTGEWNTEAFF	TGTGCCAGCAGTTCTACAGGGGAATGGAACACTGAAGCTTTCTTT
TRBV5-8	.	TRBJ1-5	16	.	CASSRVLINSNQPQHF	TGTGCCAGCAGTCGGGTCCTGATTAATAGCAATCAGCCCCAGCATTTT
TRBV10-3	.	TRBJ1-5	18	.	CATKGDQGPFRPNQPQHF	TGTGCCACCAAAGGGGACCAGGGACCCTTTAGGCCCAATCAGCCCCAGCATTTT
TRBV11-3	.	TRBJ2-3	15	.	CASSPGGGPTDTQYF	TGTGCCAGCAGCCCAGGGGGGGGACCCACAGATACGCAGTATTTT
TRBV27	TRBD2	TRBJ2-1	15	.	CASSAGVRSYNEQFF	TGTGCCAGCAGTGCGGGAGTTCGCTCCTACAATGAGCAGTTCTTC
TRBV27	.	TRBJ2-7	12	.	CASRHAGDEQYF	TGTGCCAGCAGGCACGCAGGGGACGAGCAGTACTTC
TRBV7-2	TRBD2	TRBJ2-3	16	.	CASSLAGLVGRDTQYF	TGTGCCAGCAGCTTAGCCGGACTAGTAGGGAGAGATACGCAGTATTTT
TRBV5-6	.	TRBJ2-4	15	.	CASSLYRDTKNIQYF	TGTGCCAGCAGCTTGTACCGAGACACCAAAAACATTCAGTACTTC
TRBV29-1	.	TRBJ2-7	13	.	CSVSRSAGGEQYF	TGCAGCGTCTCTAGATCGGCAGGGGGGGAGCAGTACTTC
TRBV9	TRBD1	TRBJ2-5	15	.	CASSVGDRAQETQYF	TGTGCCAGCAGCGTAGGGGACAGGGCTCAAGAGACCCAGTACTTC
TRBV19	TRBD2	TRBJ2-1	15	.	CASRGDPAGPNEQFF	TGTGCCAGCCGGGGGGATCCTGCAGGGCCCAATGAGCAGTTCTTC
TRBV19	.	TRBJ1-5	15	.	CASRGSSGSNQPQHF	TGTGCCAGTAGGGGGTCATCCGGTAGCAATCAGCCCCAGCATTTT
TRBV5-1	TRBD2	TRBJ2-3	14	.	CASRRSGSSDTQYF	TGCGCCAGCAGGAGGAGCGGGAGTTCGGATACGCAGTATTTT
TRBV7-9	TRBD1	TRBJ1-2	15	few	CASSLAGTESYGYTF	TGTGCCAGCAGCTTAGCCGGGACAGAGAGTTATGGCTACACCTTC
TRBV9	.	TRBJ1-5	15	once	CASSVSGDSNQPQHF	TGTGCCAGCAGCGTATCAGGAGATAGCAATCAGCCCCAGCATTTT
TRBV7-2	TRBD1	TRBJ1-4	14	.	CASSTGTGLRKLFF	TGTGCCAGCAGCACCGGGACAGGGCTCCGAAAACTGTTTTTT